The source of this TCR beta chain is a study of blood T cells in healthy people across ages. Findings and limits, study-wide: Older age coincided with a roughly linear decline in TCR beta diversity per million T cells. Calculation of diversity from one million T cells yielded estimates considered to be underestimates.

On this clonotype: Its antigen is currently unknown.

The CDR3 totals 14 residues. The germline V gene encodes CDR1 SEHNR and CDR2 FQNEAQ (reference sequence). V was shortened by 5 bases and J by 1 base, with 8 bases between the two germline ends. For the second PCR, which ran for about 7 to 12 cycles, a sample-barcoded 5' primer and a J-beta primer mix were used. Carrying 12 random nucleotides, a template-switch adaptor labeled each individual cDNA molecule. MiXCR, run by TCRdb on the 5' RACE reads, gives a single entry per CDR3 protein. The sample has 700,000 to 800,000 distinct CDR3 sequences, roughly 45% seen once. With each sample, at least 6 micrograms of total RNA were extracted.

This chain links TRBV7-9 with TRBJ1-4; D uncertain. The sample consisted of blood. This clonotype was sampled from a woman aged 55-70 years in good health. The CDR3 sequence: CASSLGRTNEKLFF. The DNA for the CDR3 is TGTGCCAGCAGCCTGGGTAGAACTAATGAAAAACTGTTTTTT.